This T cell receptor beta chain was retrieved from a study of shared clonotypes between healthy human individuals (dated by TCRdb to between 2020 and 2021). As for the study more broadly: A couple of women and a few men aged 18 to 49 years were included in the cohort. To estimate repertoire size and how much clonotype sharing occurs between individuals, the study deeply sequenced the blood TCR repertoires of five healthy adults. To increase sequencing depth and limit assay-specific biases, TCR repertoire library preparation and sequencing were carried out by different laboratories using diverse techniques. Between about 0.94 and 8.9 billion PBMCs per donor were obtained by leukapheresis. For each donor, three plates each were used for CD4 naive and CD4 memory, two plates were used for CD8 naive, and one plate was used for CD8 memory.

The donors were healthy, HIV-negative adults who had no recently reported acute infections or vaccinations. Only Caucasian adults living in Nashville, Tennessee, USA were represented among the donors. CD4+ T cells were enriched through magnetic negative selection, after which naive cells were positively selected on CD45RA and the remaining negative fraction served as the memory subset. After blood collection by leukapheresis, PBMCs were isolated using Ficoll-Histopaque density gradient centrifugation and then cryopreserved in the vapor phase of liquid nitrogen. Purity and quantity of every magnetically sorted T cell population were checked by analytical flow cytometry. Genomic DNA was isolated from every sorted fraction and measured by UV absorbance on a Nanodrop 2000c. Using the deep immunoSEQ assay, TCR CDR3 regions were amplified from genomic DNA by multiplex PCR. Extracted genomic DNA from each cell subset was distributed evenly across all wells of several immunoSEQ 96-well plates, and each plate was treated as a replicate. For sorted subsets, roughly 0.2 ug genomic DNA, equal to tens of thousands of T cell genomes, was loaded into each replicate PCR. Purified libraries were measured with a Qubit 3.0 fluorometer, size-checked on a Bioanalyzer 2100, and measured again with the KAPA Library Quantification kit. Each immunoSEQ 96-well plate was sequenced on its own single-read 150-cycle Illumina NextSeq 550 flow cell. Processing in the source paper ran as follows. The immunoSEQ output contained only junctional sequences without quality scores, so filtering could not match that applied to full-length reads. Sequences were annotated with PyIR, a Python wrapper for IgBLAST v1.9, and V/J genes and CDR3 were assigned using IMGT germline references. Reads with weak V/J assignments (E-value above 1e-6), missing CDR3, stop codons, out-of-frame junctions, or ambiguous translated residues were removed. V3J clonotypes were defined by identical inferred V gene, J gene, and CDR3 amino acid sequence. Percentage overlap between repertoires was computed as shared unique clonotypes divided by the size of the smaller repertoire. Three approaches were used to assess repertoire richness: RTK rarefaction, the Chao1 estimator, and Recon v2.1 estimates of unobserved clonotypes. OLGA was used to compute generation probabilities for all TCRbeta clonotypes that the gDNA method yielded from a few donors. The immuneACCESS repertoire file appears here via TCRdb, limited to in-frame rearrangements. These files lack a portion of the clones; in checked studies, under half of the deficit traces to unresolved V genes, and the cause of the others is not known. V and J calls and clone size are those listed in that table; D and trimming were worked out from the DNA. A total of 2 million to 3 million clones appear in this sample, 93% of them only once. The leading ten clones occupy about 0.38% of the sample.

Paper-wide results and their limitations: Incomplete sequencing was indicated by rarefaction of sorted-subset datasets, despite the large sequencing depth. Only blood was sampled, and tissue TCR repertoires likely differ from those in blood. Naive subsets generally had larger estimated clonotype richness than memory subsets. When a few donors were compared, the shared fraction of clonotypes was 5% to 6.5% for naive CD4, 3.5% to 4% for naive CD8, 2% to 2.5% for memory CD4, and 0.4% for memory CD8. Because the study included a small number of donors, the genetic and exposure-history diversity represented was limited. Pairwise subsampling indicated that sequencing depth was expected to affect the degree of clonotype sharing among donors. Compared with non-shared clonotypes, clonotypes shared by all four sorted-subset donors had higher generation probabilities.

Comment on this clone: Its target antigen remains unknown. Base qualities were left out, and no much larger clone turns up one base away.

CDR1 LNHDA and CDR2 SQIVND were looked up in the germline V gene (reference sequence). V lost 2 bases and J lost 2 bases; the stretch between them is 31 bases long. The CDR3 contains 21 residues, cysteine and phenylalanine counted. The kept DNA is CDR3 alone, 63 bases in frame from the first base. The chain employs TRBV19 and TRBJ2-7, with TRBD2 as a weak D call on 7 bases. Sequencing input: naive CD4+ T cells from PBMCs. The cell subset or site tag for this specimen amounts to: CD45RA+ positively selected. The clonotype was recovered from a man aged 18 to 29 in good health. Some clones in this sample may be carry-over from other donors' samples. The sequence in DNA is TGTGCCAGTAGTATAACGGGGACTAACAGGGCTAGCGGTTACCAAGCCTACGAGCAGTACTTC. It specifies CASSITGTNRASGYQAYEQYF.